The sequence of this T cell receptor beta chain was determined in a study of blood T cell repertoires in COVID-19. The table came from immunoSEQ multiplex PCR; TCRdb's copy has only in-frame clones and leaves some out. Of 88,000 or so clones listed, 85% are singletons. V lost 4 bases, J lost 7 bases, and 6 bases stayed unmatched. This CDR3 spans 15 amino acids. Germline CDR1 is LNHDA and CDR2 is SQIVND (reference sequence). Sequenced material: peripheral blood. The chain uses TRBV19 and TRBJ1-6; the match to TRBD1 covers 8 bases. The clonotype was recovered from a man aged 55 to 70 with acute or convalescent COVID-19. The CDR3 DNA is TGTGCCAGTAGTACGGCAGGGGGCATGAATTCACCCCTCCACTTT. It codes for CASSTAGGMNSPLHF.